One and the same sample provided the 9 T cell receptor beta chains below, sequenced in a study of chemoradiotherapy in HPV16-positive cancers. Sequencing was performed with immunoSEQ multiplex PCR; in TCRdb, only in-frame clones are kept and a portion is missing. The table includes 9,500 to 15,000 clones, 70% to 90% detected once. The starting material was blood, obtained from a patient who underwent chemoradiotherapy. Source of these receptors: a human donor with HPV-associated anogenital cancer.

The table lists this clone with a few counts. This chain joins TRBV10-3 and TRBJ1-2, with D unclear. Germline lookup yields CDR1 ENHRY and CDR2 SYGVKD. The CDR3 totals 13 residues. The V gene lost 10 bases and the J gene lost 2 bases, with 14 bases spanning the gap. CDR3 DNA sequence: TGTGCCACCGGGATAGACGGAAACTATGGCTACACCTTC. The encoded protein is CATGIDGNYGYTF.

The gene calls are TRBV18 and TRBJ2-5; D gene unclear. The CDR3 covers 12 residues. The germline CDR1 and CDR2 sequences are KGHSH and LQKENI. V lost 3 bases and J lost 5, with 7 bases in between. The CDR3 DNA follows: TGTGCCAGCTCACCCTCGAGGGAGACCCAGTACTTC. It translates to CASSPSRETQYF. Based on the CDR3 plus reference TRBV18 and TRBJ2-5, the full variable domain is NAGVMQNPRHLVRRRGQEARLRCSPMKGHSHVYWYRQLPEEGLKFMVYLQKENIIDESGMPKERFSAEFPKEGPSILRIQQVVRGDSAAYFCASSPSRETQYFGPGTRLLVL.

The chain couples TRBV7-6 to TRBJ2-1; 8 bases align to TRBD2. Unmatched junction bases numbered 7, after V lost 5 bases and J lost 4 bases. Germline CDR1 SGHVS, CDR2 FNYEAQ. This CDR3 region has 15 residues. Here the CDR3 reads CASSPSGTSYNEQFF. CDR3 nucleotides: TGTGCCAGCAGCCCCTCCGGGACTAGTTACAATGAGCAGTTCTTC.

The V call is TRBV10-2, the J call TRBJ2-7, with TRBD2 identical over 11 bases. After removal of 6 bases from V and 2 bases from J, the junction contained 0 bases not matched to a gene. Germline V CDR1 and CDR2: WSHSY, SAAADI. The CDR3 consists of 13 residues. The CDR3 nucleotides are TGCGCCAGCAGACTAGCGGGGGCCTACGAGCAGTACTTC. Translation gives CASRLAGAYEQYF.

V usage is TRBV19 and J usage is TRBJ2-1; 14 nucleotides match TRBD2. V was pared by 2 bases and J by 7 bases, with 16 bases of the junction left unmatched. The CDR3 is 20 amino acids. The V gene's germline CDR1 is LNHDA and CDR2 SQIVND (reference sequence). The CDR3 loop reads CASSIKPLRTSGGTRNEQFF. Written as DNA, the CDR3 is TGTGCCAGTAGTATAAAGCCCCTGCGGACTAGCGGGGGGACCCGAAATGAGCAGTTCTTC.

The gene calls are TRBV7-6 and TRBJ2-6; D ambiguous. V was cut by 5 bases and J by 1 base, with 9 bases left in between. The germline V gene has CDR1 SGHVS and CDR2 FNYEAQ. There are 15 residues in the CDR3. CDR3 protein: CASSPRPSGANVLTF. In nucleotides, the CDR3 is TGTGCCAGCAGCCCCCGCCCTTCTGGGGCCAACGTCCTGACTTTC.

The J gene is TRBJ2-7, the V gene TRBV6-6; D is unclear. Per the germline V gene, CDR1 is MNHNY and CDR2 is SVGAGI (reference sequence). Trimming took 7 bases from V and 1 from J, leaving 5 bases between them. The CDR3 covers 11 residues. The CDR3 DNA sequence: TGTGCCAGCACTGGGTCCTACGAGCAGTACTTC. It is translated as CASTGSYEQYF.

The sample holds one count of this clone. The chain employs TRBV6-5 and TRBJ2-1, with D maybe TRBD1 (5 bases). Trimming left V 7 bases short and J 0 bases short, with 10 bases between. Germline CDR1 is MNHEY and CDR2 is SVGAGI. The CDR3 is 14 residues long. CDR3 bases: TGTGCCAGCATGGGGCTCGGCTCCTACAATGAGCAGTTCTTC. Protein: CASMGLGSYNEQFF.

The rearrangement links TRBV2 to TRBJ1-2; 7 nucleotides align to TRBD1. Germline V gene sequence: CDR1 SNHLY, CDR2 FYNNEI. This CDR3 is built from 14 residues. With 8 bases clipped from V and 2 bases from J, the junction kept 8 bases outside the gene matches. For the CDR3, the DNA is TGTGCCAGCTCATCACAGGGGACCAACTATGGCTACACCTTC. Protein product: CASSSQGTNYGYTF.